These 7 T cell receptor beta chains share one sample of origin, sequenced in a study of blood T cell repertoires in COVID-19. Generated by immunoSEQ multiplex PCR, the TCRdb table keeps only in-frame clones and is missing some. Of approximately 81,000 clones detected, about nine tenths appear once; the ten largest clones hold approximately 12%. What was sequenced was peripheral blood. These receptors all stem from a man between 65 and 85 years old with active or convalescent COVID-19.

As concerns this clone: Other DNA sequences in the same sample also yield this CDR3. The chain employs TRBV28 and TRBJ2-3; 13 positions agree with TRBD2. The germline gives CDR1 MDHEN, CDR2 SYDVKM. The CDR3 is 17 amino acids. J was trimmed by 4 bases and V by 3 bases; bases with no gene match: 7. The CDR3 nucleotides are TGTGCCAGCAGTTTGTGGACTAGCGGGGGTACCCCAGATACGCAGTATTTT. Protein product: CASSLWTSGGTPDTQYF.

This chain's CDR3 is CASSRGTDKETQYF. In DNA, the CDR3 is TGTGCCAGCAGCCGCGGGACCGATAAAGAGACCCAGTACTTC. The chain employs TRBV5-5 and TRBJ2-5; weak D call: TRBD2 (6 bases). Germline CDR1 and CDR2: SGHKS and YYEKEE (reference sequence). The CDR3 totals 14 residues. V lost 4 bases and J 3 bases, leaving 13 bases between the germline ends. The entire variable domain, with the rest obtained from reference TRBV5-5 and TRBJ2-5, is as follows: DAGVTQSPTHLIKTRGQQVTLRCSPISGHKSVSWYQQVLGQGPQFIFQYYEKEERGRGNFPDRFSARQFPNYSSELNVNALLLGDSALYLCASSRGTDKETQYFGPGTRLLVL.

The chain recombines TRBV7-3 with TRBJ1-2; D uncertain. CDR1 and CDR2 (germline): SGHTA, FQGTGA. The germline V and J ends were trimmed by 5 bases and 6 bases, with 13 bases remaining between them. This CDR3 contains 13 residues. CDR3 region: CASSQGSGNGYTF. In DNA, the CDR3 is TGTGCCAGCAGCCAAGGAAGCGGCAATGGCTACACCTTC.

The rearrangement joins TRBV4-1 to TRBJ1-4; weak D call: TRBD1 (6 bases). CDR3 size: 17 residues. Between the trimmed V and J ends, which lost 1 base and 8 bases, there was a span of 20 bases. The germline CDR1 and CDR2 sequences are MGHRA and YSYEKL. The CDR3, as DNA: TGCGCCAGCAGCCAAGCCGGGACCTTCAGGGGTATAGAAAAACTGTTTTTT. It specifies CASSQAGTFRGIEKLFF.

This chain connects TRBV30 to TRBJ1-5; D is uncertain. This CDR3 is built from 13 residues. Deletions cut 3 bases from V and 7 bases from J, with 13 bases between. The germline V gene has CDR1 GTSNPN and CDR2 SVGIG (reference sequence). For the CDR3, the DNA is TGTGCCTGGAGCAGAGGGCCGAACCAGCCCCAGCATTTT. The encoded protein is CAWSRGPNQPQHF.

This rearrangement joins TRBV24-1 to TRBJ2-5; D perhaps matches TRBD2 (7 bases). Trimming stripped 3 bases from V and 4 bases from J, with 14 bases between. This CDR3 has 15 amino acids. CDR1 is KGHDR and CDR2 is SFDVKD in the germline V gene. The CDR3 loop reads CATSDVLGGAETQYF. In nucleotides, the CDR3 is TGTGCCACCAGTGATGTCCTGGGGGGGGCAGAGACCCAGTACTTC.

The chain couples TRBV10-3 to TRBJ1-1, with D tentatively TRBD1 (5 bases). Germline CDR1 and CDR2: ENHRY and SYGVKD. Trimming took 9 bases from V and 3 from J, leaving 20 bases between them. The CDR3 loop spans 15 amino acids. CDR3 coding DNA: TGTGCCATAAGCCCAAACTCCCAAGGGGACACTGAAGCTTTCTTT. This codes for CAISPNSQGDTEAFF.